Below are 25 T cell receptor beta chains sequenced from a single sample in a study of T cells in tuberculosis. Profiled with immunoSEQ multiplex PCR; TCRdb holds only in-frame clones, not every one. The sample consists of nearly 60,000 clones, over 75% of them appearing once. Thawed, overnight-rested PBMC were stained with GMM-loaded CD1B tetramer, viability dye and anti-CD3, then sorted. C32 glucose monomycolate from Rhodococcus equi was loaded onto the CD1B tetramers. Sequences were obtained from CD1b-GMM tetramer-negative cells sorted from PBMCs. Source of these receptors: an adult woman with latent tuberculosis.

The rearrangement links TRBV5-6 to TRBJ2-2; D is undetermined. Trimming cost V 5 bases and J 7 bases, with 12 bases left between them. The CDR3 extends over 13 amino acids. Germline CDR1 reads SGHDT; CDR2 reads YYEEEE. The CDR3 nucleotides read TGTGCCAGCAGTCCACTCCCCCACGGGGAGCTGTTTTTT. It encodes CASSPLPHGELFF.

The chain joins TRBV18 to TRBJ2-1; 9 bases line up with TRBD1. This CDR3 has 17 amino acids. The V and J ends lost 2 bases and 2 bases, in that order; junction bases with no gene match: 7. CDR1 and CDR2 from the germline V gene are KGHSH and LQKENI. In DNA, the CDR3 is TGTGCCAGCTCACCAAGGATGGACAGGGGACCCTACAATGAGCAGTTCTTC. It yields the protein CASSPRMDRGPYNEQFF.

V usage is TRBV11-2 and J usage is TRBJ1-6; a weak D match, TRBD1 (6 bases). Germline V CDR1 and CDR2: SGHAT, FQNNGV. CDR3 length: 14 residues. V was trimmed by 4 bases and J by 8 bases, leaving 12 bases between them. The CDR3 coding sequence is TGTGCCAGCAGCTCCCTACAGGGTTATTCACCCCTCCACTTT. It encodes CASSSLQGYSPLHF.

V usage is TRBV6-5 and J usage is TRBJ2-7; 9 bases fit TRBD1. Germline V gene lookup returns CDR1 MNHEY and CDR2 SVGAGI. This CDR3 region has 13 residues. Germline trimming cut 7 bases from V and 6 bases from J; bases unmatched to any gene: 7. The CDR3 loop reads CASTPGQGFEQYF. DNA of the CDR3: TGTGCCAGCACCCCGGGACAGGGCTTCGAGCAGTACTTC.

The CDR3 here is CASSNSFNEKLFF. The CDR3 DNA reads as TGCGCCAGTAGTAACAGCTTTAATGAAAAACTGTTTTTT. The V call is TRBV5-1, the J call TRBJ1-4; unclear D gene. The germline CDR1 and CDR2 sequences are SGHRS and YFSETQ. The CDR3 contains 13 residues. Between the trimmed V and J ends, which lost 8 bases and 4 bases, there was a span of 12 bases.

The J gene is TRBJ2-1, the V gene TRBV7-9; 7 bases are a match to TRBD2. Germline V gene data show CDR1 as SEHNR and CDR2 as FQNEAQ (reference sequence). The CDR3 extends over 17 amino acids. Trimming at V came to 0 bases and at J to 5 bases, leaving 10 bases not matched to a gene. CDR3 amino acids: CASSLARNGGSNNEQFF. CDR3 DNA sequence: TGTGCCAGCAGCTTAGCGCGCAACGGGGGGTCTAACAATGAGCAGTTCTTC.

The V and J genes are TRBV29-1 and TRBJ2-7; 8 nucleotides match TRBD1. The germline gives CDR1 SQVTM, CDR2 ANQGSEA. J lost 4 bases, V lost 7 bases, and 3 bases had no gene match. The CDR3 runs to 11 residues. The CDR3 region is CSAGTGYEQYF. The CDR3 DNA reads as TGCAGCGCCGGGACAGGTTACGAGCAGTACTTC.

The chain is built from TRBV30 and TRBJ1-1; weak D call: TRBD1 (6 bases). CDR3 length equals 14 residues. The germline V gene has CDR1 GTSNPN and CDR2 SVGIG (reference sequence). The V and J ends lost 4 bases and 1 base respectively, with 13 bases between them. The CDR3 bases are TGTGCCTGGACCGTCCTGGGGGCGAACACTGAAGCTTTCTTT. It translates to CAWTVLGANTEAFF.

The DNA for the CDR3 is TGTGCCAGCAGTTCCGAGGGGGGGGCCCCAAGGGGTGGCTACACCTTC. Protein product: CASSSEGGAPRGGYTF. The V call is TRBV6-5, the J call TRBJ1-2; D is perhaps TRBD1 (6 bases). The germline V gene has CDR1 MNHEY and CDR2 SVGAGI. V was cut by 4 bases and J by 7 bases, with 22 bases left in between. The CDR3 has 16 amino acids.

The chain joins TRBV11-3 to TRBJ2-3; D call uncertain. This CDR3 is 14 amino acids long. Looked up from germline, CDR1 is SGHNT and CDR2 is YENEEA. V lost 7 bases, J lost 4 bases, and 15 bases lay in between. CDR3 in amino acids: CASNHAVRSDTQYF. The CDR3, as DNA: TGTGCCAGCAACCATGCCGTGCGCTCAGATACGCAGTATTTT.

J is TRBJ2-7 and V is TRBV4-2; 9 nucleotides align to TRBD2. This CDR3 spans 15 amino acids. Germline V gene lookup returns CDR1 LGHNA and CDR2 YNFKEQ. V shed 5 bases, J shed 5 bases, and the junction held 10 bases outside the gene matches. In DNA, the CDR3 is TGTGCCAGCAGCATATTAGCGGGAGAAGTTAACGAGCAGTACTTC. Translated: CASSILAGEVNEQYF.

In its sample, this clone was seen a few times. The CDR3 is CASKSQGRNTEAFF. The CDR3 bases are TGTGCCAGCAAATCACAGGGGCGGAACACTGAAGCTTTCTTT. The rearrangement links TRBV27 to TRBJ1-1; 7 nucleotides agree with TRBD1. Germline V gene sequence: CDR1 MNHEY, CDR2 SMNVEV (reference sequence). With V trimmed by 7 bases and J by 1 base, 6 bases remained unmatched. The CDR3 spans 14 residues.

The chain uses TRBV5-4 and TRBJ2-7; the match to TRBD1 covers 7 bases. The germline V gene has CDR1 SGHNT and CDR2 YYREEE (reference sequence). There are 16 residues in the CDR3. J was trimmed by 2 bases and V by 1 base; bases with no gene match: 9. The CDR3 DNA reads as TGTGCCAGCAGCTTGACTCCGGGACAGTATCCCTACGAGCAGTACTTC. Protein product: CASSLTPGQYPYEQYF. Using reference TRBV5-4 and TRBJ2-7 for the parts outside the CDR3, the full variable domain is ETGVTQSPTHLIKTRGQQVTLRCSSQSGHNTVSWYQQALGQGPQFIFQYYREEENGRGNFPPRFSGLQFPNYSSELNVNALELDDSALYLCASSLTPGQYPYEQYFGPGTRLTVT.

This clone has only one observation. The rearrangement joins TRBV7-6 to TRBJ2-6, with TRBD1 matching over 7 bases. This CDR3 region has 19 residues. Germline CDR1 and CDR2: SGHVS and FNYEAQ. J lost 0 bases, V lost 3 bases, and 11 bases had no gene match. The chain's CDR3 is CASSFEQGPRGSGANVLTF. For the CDR3, the DNA is TGTGCCAGCAGCTTCGAACAGGGGCCAAGAGGCTCTGGGGCCAACGTCCTGACTTTC.

The rearrangement uses TRBV21-1 and TRBJ1-4. TRBV21-1 is a pseudogene locus. This CDR3 comprises 17 residues. The CDR3 DNA sequence: TGTGCCAGCAGCAAAGCTATAGAGAGGGTTCATCCCAAAAAACTGTTTTTT. This sequence encodes CASSKAIERVHPKKLFF.

This clone was found once. This CDR3 reads CASSQRIQGNQPQHF. The CDR3 coding sequence is TGTGCCAGCAGTCAAAGAATTCAGGGGAATCAGCCCCAGCATTTT. The chain links TRBV6-6 to TRBJ1-5, with D possibly TRBD1 on 6 matching bases. Germline values: CDR1 MNHNY, CDR2 SVGAGI (reference sequence). The CDR3 runs to 15 residues. Trimming shortened V by 5 bases and J by 4 bases, and 15 bases separated the two germline ends.

The J gene is TRBJ2-3, the V gene TRBV4-3, with a tentative D call TRBD2 (5 bases). V was cut by 1 base and J by 2 bases, with 10 bases left in between. CDR1 and CDR2 (germline): LGHNA, YSLEER. The CDR3 has 15 residues. The CDR3 is CASSQAAGHTDTQYF. The CDR3 DNA is TGCGCCAGCAGCCAAGCGGCGGGCCACACAGATACGCAGTATTTT.

The chain recombines TRBV7-9 with TRBJ2-7; 9 bases line up with TRBD1. Germline V gene lookup returns CDR1 SEHNR and CDR2 FQNEAQ (reference sequence). V shed 10 bases, J shed 1 base, and the junction held 8 bases outside the gene matches. There are 14 residues in the CDR3. DNA of the CDR3: TGTGCCACCTCTTCCGGGACAGGGTCCTACGAGCAGTACTTC. Protein product: CATSSGTGSYEQYF.

This clone occurred a few times. In DNA, the CDR3 is TGCGCCAGCAGCCAAGGGGGGCTGGGTACTGAAGCTTTCTTT. This gives the protein CASSQGGLGTEAFF. The rearrangement joins TRBV4-1 to TRBJ1-1; D may be TRBD1 (6 bases). The ends were cut back, 1 base at V and 5 bases at J, with 11 bases in the middle. The CDR3 is made up of 14 amino acids. Germline V gene lookup returns CDR1 MGHRA and CDR2 YSYEKL.

The chain uses TRBV5-1 and TRBJ1-1, with D possibly matching TRBD1 (5 bases). With 0 bases removed from V and 11 bases from J, the gap between germline ends came to 11 bases. In germline, CDR1 is SGHRS, CDR2 YFSETQ. This CDR3 has 12 residues. The CDR3 is CASSLEGMGAFF. Written as DNA, the CDR3 is TGCGCCAGCAGCTTGGAGGGGATGGGGGCTTTCTTT.

The rearrangement joins TRBV9 to TRBJ2-4; 9 positions agree with TRBD2. Germline lookup yields CDR1 SGDLS and CDR2 YYNGEE. The V gene end was trimmed by 3 bases and the J gene end by 1 base; junction bases not matched to a gene: 11. This CDR3 is built from 18 residues. CDR3 sequence reads: CASSAPGGRGLAKNIQYF. In DNA form, the CDR3 reads TGTGCCAGCAGCGCCCCTGGCGGGAGGGGCCTTGCCAAAAACATTCAGTACTTC.

V usage is TRBV30 and J usage is TRBJ1-6; 9 positions match TRBD1. Germline CDR1 reads GTSNPN; CDR2 reads SVGIG (reference sequence). V lost 0 bases to trimming and J lost 5 bases; unmatched junction nucleotides: 5. CDR3 length equals 16 residues. CDR3 sequence (DNA): TGTGCCTGGAGTGTACGAAGGACAGGGGATAATTCACCCCTCCACTTT. It yields the protein CAWSVRRTGDNSPLHF.

The gene calls are TRBV4-3 and TRBJ2-7, with TRBD2 identical over 8 bases. This CDR3 has 13 amino acids. CDR1 and CDR2 from the germline V gene are LGHNA and YSLEER. V lost 3 bases and J lost 5; bases outside the gene matches: 3. The CDR3 loop is CASSHREGNEQYF. CDR3 DNA sequence: TGCGCCAGCAGCCACCGGGAGGGGAACGAGCAGTACTTC.

The gene calls are TRBV7-2 and TRBJ1-4; 9 positions agree with TRBD1. V lost 5 bases, J lost 8 bases, and 9 bases stayed unmatched. This CDR3 has 15 amino acids. Germline V gene sequence: CDR1 SGHTA, CDR2 FQGNSA. The CDR3 loop is CASSATGQGTEKLFF. In DNA form, the CDR3 reads TGTGCCAGCAGCGCAACGGGACAGGGCACCGAAAAACTGTTTTTT.

The rearrangement joins TRBV7-9 to TRBJ2-3, with 10 bases matching TRBD2. Germline trimming cut 5 bases from V and 2 bases from J; bases unmatched to any gene: 4. This CDR3 region has 15 residues. The germline V gene has CDR1 SEHNR and CDR2 FQNEAQ (reference sequence). CDR3 nucleotide sequence: TGTGCCAGCAGCCATACTAGCGGGAACACAGATACGCAGTATTTT. It yields the protein CASSHTSGNTDTQYF. Full variable domain (rest looked up from reference TRBV7-9 and TRBJ2-3): DTGVSQNPRHKITKRGQNVTFRCDPISEHNRLYWYRQTLGQGPEFLTYFQNEAQLEKSRLLSDRFSAERPKGSFSTLEIQRTEQGDSAMYLCASSHTSGNTDTQYFGPGTRLTVL.